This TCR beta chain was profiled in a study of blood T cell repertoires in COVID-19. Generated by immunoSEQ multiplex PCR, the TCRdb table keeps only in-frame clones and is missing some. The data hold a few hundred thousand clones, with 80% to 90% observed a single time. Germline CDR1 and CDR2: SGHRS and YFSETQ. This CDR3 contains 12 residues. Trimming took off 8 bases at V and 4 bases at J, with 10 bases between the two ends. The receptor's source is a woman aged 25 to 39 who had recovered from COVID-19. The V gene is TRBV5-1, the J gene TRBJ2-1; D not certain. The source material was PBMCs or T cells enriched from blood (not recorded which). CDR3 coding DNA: TGCGCCAGACAAGAATTTTACAATGAGCAGTTCTTC. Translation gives CARQEFYNEQFF.